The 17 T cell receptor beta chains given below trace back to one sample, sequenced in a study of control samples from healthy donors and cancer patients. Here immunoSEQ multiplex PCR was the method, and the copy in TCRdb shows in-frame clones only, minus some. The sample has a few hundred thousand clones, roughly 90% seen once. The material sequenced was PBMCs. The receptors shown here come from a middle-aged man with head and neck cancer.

CDR3 protein: CASSVDGGVWSEQFF. CDR3 nucleotides: TGTGCCAGCAGCGTAGATGGGGGTGTCTGGTCTGAGCAGTTCTTC. The chain links TRBV9 to TRBJ2-1; D tentatively reads TRBD1 or TRBD2 (5 bases each). The ends were cut back, 0 bases at V and 9 bases at J, with 16 bases in the middle. CDR3 length equals 15 residues. The V gene's germline CDR1 is SGDLS and CDR2 YYNGEE.

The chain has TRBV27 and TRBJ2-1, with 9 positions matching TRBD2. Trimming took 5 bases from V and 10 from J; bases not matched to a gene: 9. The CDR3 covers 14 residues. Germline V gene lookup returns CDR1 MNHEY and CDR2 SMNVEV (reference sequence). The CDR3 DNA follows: TGTGCCAGCAGTGATAGCGGGGGTCTCGGAGAGCAGTTCTTC. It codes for CASSDSGGLGEQFF.

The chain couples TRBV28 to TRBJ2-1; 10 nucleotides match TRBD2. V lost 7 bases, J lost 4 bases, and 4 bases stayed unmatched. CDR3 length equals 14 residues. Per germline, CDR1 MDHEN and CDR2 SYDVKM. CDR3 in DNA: TGTGCCAGCACCGAACTAGCGGGATACAATGAGCAGTTCTTC. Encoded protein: CASTELAGYNEQFF.

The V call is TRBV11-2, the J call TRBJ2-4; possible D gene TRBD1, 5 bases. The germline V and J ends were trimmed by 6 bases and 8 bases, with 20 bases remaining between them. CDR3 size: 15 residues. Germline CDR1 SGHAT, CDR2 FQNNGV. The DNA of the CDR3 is TGTGCCAGCAGAAGGTATAGTTTGGGGCTGGACATTCAGTACTTC. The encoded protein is CASRRYSLGLDIQYF.

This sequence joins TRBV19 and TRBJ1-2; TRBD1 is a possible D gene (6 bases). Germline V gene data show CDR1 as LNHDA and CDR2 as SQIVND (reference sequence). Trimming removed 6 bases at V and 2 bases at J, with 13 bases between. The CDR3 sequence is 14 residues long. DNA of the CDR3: TGTGCCAGTAGCGGAGGGGGAGGGAACTATGGCTACACCTTC. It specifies CASSGGGGNYGYTF.

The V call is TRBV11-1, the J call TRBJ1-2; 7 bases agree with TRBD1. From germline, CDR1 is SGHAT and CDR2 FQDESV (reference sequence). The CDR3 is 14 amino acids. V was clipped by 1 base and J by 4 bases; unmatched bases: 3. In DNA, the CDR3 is TGTGCCAGCAGCTTAGTGGGACAGATCTATGGCTACACCTTC. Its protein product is CASSLVGQIYGYTF.

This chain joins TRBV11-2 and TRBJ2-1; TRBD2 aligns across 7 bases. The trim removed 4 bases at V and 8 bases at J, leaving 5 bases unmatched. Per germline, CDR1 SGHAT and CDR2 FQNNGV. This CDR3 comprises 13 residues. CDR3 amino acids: CASSYWTSYEQFF. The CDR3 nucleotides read TGTGCCAGCAGCTACTGGACTAGTTATGAGCAGTTCTTC.

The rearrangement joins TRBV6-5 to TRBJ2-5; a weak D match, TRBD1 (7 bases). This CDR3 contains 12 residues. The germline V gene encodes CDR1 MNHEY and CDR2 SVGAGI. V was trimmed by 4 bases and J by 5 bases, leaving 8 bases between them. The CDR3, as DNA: TGTGCCAGCAGTTCAGGGGGGGAGACCCAGTACTTC. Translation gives CASSSGGETQYF.

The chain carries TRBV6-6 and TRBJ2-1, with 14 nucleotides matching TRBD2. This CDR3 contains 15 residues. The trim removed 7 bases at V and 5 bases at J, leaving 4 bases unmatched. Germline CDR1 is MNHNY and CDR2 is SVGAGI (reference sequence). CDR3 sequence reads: CASKTSGRADNEQFF. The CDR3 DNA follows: TGTGCCAGCAAGACTAGCGGGAGGGCCGACAATGAGCAGTTCTTC.

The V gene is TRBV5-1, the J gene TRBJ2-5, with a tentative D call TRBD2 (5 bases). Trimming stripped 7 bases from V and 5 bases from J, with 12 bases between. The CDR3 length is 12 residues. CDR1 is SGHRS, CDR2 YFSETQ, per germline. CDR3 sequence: CASYRRGETQYF. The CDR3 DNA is TGCGCCAGCTACCGGCGCGGGGAGACCCAGTACTTC. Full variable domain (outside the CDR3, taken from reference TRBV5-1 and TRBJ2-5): KAGVTQTPRYLIKTRGQQVTLSCSPISGHRSVSWYQQTPGQGLQFLFEYFSETQRNKGNFPGRFSGRQFSNSRSEMNVSTLELGDSALYLCASYRRGETQYFGPGTRLLVL.

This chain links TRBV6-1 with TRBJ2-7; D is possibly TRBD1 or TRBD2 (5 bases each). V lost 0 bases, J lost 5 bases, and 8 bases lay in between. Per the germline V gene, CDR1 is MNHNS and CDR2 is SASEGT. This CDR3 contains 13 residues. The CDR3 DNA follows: TGTGCCAGCAGTGAAGCGGGACGCGACGAGCAGTACTTC. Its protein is CASSEAGRDEQYF.

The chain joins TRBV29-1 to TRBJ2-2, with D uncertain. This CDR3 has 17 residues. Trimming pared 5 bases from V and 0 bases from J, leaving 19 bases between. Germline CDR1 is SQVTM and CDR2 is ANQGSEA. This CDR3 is CSVNPEYSSSNTGELFF. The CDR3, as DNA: TGCAGCGTTAACCCCGAGTACAGCTCTTCGAACACCGGGGAGCTGTTTTTT.

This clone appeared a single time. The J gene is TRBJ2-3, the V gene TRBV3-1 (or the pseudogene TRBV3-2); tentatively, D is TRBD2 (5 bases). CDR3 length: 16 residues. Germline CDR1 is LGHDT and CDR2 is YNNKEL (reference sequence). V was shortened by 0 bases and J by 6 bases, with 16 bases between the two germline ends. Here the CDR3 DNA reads TGTGCCAGCAGCCAAGATCTAGGACCCGGCGGGGATACGCAGTATTTT. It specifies CASSQDLGPGGDTQYF.

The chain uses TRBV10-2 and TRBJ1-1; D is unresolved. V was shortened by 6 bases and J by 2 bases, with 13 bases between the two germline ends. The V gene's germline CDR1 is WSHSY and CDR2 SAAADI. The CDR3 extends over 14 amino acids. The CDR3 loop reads CASRGFRTNTEAFF. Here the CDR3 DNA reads TGCGCCAGCAGGGGGTTTAGGACCAACACTGAAGCTTTCTTT.

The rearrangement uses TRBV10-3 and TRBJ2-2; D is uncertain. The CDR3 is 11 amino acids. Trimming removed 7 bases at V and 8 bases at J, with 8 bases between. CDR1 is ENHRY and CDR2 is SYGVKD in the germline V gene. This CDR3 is CAITGGGELFF. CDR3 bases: TGTGCCATCACGGGTGGGGGGGAGCTGTTTTTT.

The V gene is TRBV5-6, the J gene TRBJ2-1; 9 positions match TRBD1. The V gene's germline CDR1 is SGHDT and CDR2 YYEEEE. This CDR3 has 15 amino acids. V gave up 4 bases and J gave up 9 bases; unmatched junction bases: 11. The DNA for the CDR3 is TGTGCCAGCAGCGTCCTACAGGGGGCAGCGGGTGAGCAGTTCTTC. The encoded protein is CASSVLQGAAGEQFF.

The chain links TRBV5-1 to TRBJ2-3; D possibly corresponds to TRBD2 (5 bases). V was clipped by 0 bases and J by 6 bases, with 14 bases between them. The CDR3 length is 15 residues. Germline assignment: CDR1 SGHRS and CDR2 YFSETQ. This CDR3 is CASSLDGIKRDTQYF. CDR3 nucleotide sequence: TGCGCCAGCAGCTTGGACGGGATAAAAAGGGATACGCAGTATTTT.